The present T cell receptor (beta chain) was sequenced within a study of T cells in localized non-small cell lung cancer. The CDR3 loop spans 12 amino acids. V was clipped by 5 bases and J by 4 bases, with 8 bases between them. Per germline, CDR1 MDHEN and CDR2 SYDVKM. The table came from immunoSEQ multiplex PCR; TCRdb's copy has only in-frame clones and leaves some out. This table has roughly 25,000 clones, around 91% appearing once. On this clone: The antigen is not known.

Study results and limitations: Because only a single region of the tumor was sequenced, heterogeneity remains possible. Uninvolved adjacent lung had the highest recorded T cell clonality, with tumor below it. Density of T cells in blood, when higher, went with longer overall survival.

This sequence joins TRBV28 and TRBJ1-2; D not certain. This clonotype was sampled from a woman aged 35 to 70 with stage I lung adenocarcinoma. Sequenced here: peripheral blood, sampled before any cancer treatment. The DNA for the CDR3 is TGTGCCAGCAGTCCTCCGGCCTATGGCTACACCTTC. Residues: CASSPPAYGYTF.